These 32 T cell receptor beta chains were all obtained from the same sample, sequenced in a study of blood T cell repertoires in COVID-19. TCRdb's table, derived via immunoSEQ multiplex PCR, lists solely in-frame clones and lacks some. The profile shows 120,000 to 150,000 clones, more than 80% of them singletons. What was sequenced was peripheral blood. These receptors all stem from a human donor in a cohort sampled during active COVID-19.

The chain couples TRBV20-1 to TRBJ2-4, with a tentative D call TRBD2 (5 bases). The CDR3 is 11 residues long. Trimming pared 7 bases from V and 8 bases from J, leaving 12 bases between. Per germline, CDR1 DFQATT and CDR2 SNEGSKA (reference sequence). The CDR3 sequence: CSGAARDIQYF. The CDR3 DNA reads as TGCAGTGGCGCGGCGAGGGACATTCAGTACTTC.

The genes are TRBV14 and TRBJ2-1; 12 nucleotides align to TRBD2. Per germline, CDR1 SGHDN and CDR2 FVKESK. After removal of 5 bases from V and 1 base from J, the junction contained 6 bases not matched to a gene. The CDR3 runs to 17 residues. The CDR3 sequence: CASSGRTSGVSYNEQFF. The CDR3 DNA reads as TGTGCCAGCAGCGGTCGGACTAGCGGGGTGTCCTACAATGAGCAGTTCTTC.

The chain recombines TRBV6-6 with TRBJ2-7, with 8 positions matching TRBD1. This CDR3 contains 14 residues. Per germline, CDR1 MNHNY and CDR2 SVGAGI (reference sequence). Germline trimming cut 6 bases from V and 2 bases from J; bases unmatched to any gene: 6. This chain's CDR3 is CASRSTGGAYEQYF. In nucleotides, the CDR3 is TGTGCCAGCAGATCCACAGGGGGAGCCTACGAGCAGTACTTC.

Of note for this clone: Other DNA variants within this sample encode the same CDR3. The chain links TRBV14 to TRBJ2-1; a weak D match, TRBD2 (6 bases). V lost 6 bases, J lost 3 bases, and 21 bases lay in between. This CDR3 spans 17 amino acids. Germline V lookup: CDR1 SGHDN, CDR2 FVKESK. Here the CDR3 reads CASSPASGLPDYNEQFF. CDR3 DNA: TGTGCCAGCAGTCCTGCCTCGGGACTCCCTGACTACAATGAGCAGTTCTTC.

This clone came up once. The V and J genes are TRBV7-9 and TRBJ1-2; 7 bases match TRBD1. CDR1 and CDR2 (germline): SEHNR, FQNEAQ (reference sequence). J gave up 3 bases and V 0 bases, and 4 bases lay outside the gene matches. CDR3 length: 15 residues. CDR3 nucleotide sequence: TGTGCCAGCAGCTTAGCACTCAGGGGGGACTATGGCTACACCTTC. This encodes CASSLALRGDYGYTF. The full variable domain, completed using reference TRBV7-9 and TRBJ1-2, is DTGVSQNPRHKITKRGQNVTFRCDPISEHNRLYWYRQTLGQGPEFLTYFQNEAQLEKSRLLSDRFSAERPKGSFSTLEIQRTEQGDSAMYLCASSLALRGDYGYTFGSGTRLTVV.

The V and J genes are TRBV6-7 and TRBJ2-7; D is possibly TRBD1 (6 bases). TRBV6-7 is identified as an open reading frame with a role that is uncertain. The CDR3 consists of 12 residues. The V end was cut by 7 bases, the J end by 4 bases, with 11 bases between. The CDR3 DNA is TGTGCCAGCAATGGACAGCATTACGAGCAGTACTTC. Protein product: CASNGQHYEQYF.

This clone has a handful of counts. CDR3 DNA: TGTGCCTGGAGTAGGACAGGCTTGAGCAATCAGCCCCAGCATTTT. Residues: CAWSRTGLSNQPQHF. The chain uses TRBV30 and TRBJ1-5; 7 nucleotides line up with TRBD1. The germline CDR1 and CDR2 sequences are GTSNPN and SVGIG (reference sequence). The CDR3 spans 15 residues. The V segment lost 2 bases and the J segment 1 base; nucleotides outside the gene matches: 5.

This clone appeared once. The rearrangement uses TRBV19 and TRBJ2-3; 10 bases fit TRBD2. The junction had 8 bases not matched to a gene; V was cut back by 3 bases and J by 2 bases. The CDR3 consists of 17 residues. Germline assignment: CDR1 LNHDA and CDR2 SQIVND (reference sequence). CDR3 nucleotide sequence: TGTGCCAGTAGTATTGCCGAGCGGGAGGGTTACACAGATACGCAGTATTTT. Encoded protein: CASSIAEREGYTDTQYF. Looking up the rest from reference TRBV19 and TRBJ2-3 gives the full variable domain: DGGITQSPKYLFRKEGQNVTLSCEQNLNHDAMYWYRQDPGQGLRLIYYSQIVNDFQKGDIAEGYSVSREKKESFPLTVTSAQKNPTAFYLCASSIAEREGYTDTQYFGPGTRLTVL.

The chain employs TRBV27 and TRBJ2-5; D not resolved. Germline CDR1 is MNHEY and CDR2 is SMNVEV (reference sequence). V was cut by 5 bases and J by 1 base, with 5 bases left in between. There are 12 residues in the CDR3. The CDR3 sequence: CASSAGQETQYF. CDR3 DNA sequence: TGTGCCAGCAGTGCCGGCCAAGAGACCCAGTACTTC.

The chain uses TRBV5-1 and TRBJ2-2, with TRBD2 matching 10 bases. The CDR3 is 17 amino acids. Germline V CDR1 and CDR2: SGHRS, YFSETQ. V lost 0 bases, J lost 3 bases, and 5 bases stayed unmatched. CDR3 sequence (DNA): TGCGCCAGCAGCTTGGGTCTAGCGGGGGACGACACCGGGGAGCTGTTTTTT. This gives the protein CASSLGLAGDDTGELFF.

V is TRBV10-3 and J is TRBJ2-5; 9 nucleotides match TRBD1. Germline CDR1 and CDR2: ENHRY and SYGVKD. V shed 6 bases, J shed 4 bases, and the junction held 6 bases outside the gene matches. The CDR3 runs 14 residues. CDR3 amino acids: CAIRDPGQGETQYF. The CDR3 DNA reads as TGTGCCATCAGGGACCCGGGACAGGGAGAGACCCAGTACTTC.

J is TRBJ1-5 and V is TRBV28; 8 bases match TRBD1. CDR1 is MDHEN, CDR2 SYDVKM, per germline. The CDR3 sequence is 15 residues long. J was trimmed by 1 base and V by 2 bases; bases with no gene match: 1. The CDR3 DNA reads as TGTGCCAGCAGTTTAGCAGGGGGCAGCAATCAGCCCCAGCATTTT. Its translation: CASSLAGGSNQPQHF.

CDR3 in amino acids: CASSSRRGGRQTQYF. The CDR3 DNA sequence: TGTGCCAGCAGCTCCAGGAGGGGGGGCAGGCAGACCCAGTACTTC. V and J are TRBV7-2 and TRBJ2-5; tentatively, D is TRBD2 (7 bases). V was cut by 4 bases and J by 6 bases, with 18 bases left in between. The germline gives CDR1 SGHTA, CDR2 FQGNSA. This CDR3 is built from 15 residues.

This chain uses TRBV2 with TRBJ2-7; D remains unclear. Trimming took 3 bases from V and 0 from J, leaving 9 bases between them. The CDR3 spans 14 residues. CDR1 is SNHLY, CDR2 FYNNEI, per germline. The CDR3 loop is CASSDSGPSYEQYF. Written as DNA, the CDR3 is TGTGCCAGCAGTGATAGTGGTCCCTCCTACGAGCAGTACTTC. Filled out from reference TRBV2 and TRBJ2-7, the complete variable domain reads EPEVTQTPSHQVTQMGQEVILRCVPISNHLYFYWYRQILGQKVEFLVSFYNNEISEKSEIFDDQFSVERPDGSNFTLKIRSTKLEDSAMYFCASSDSGPSYEQYFGPGTRLTVT.

This clone was seen more than once but under ten times. The chain employs TRBV7-9 and TRBJ1-4; D not certain. This CDR3 contains 15 residues. CDR1 is SEHNR, CDR2 FQNEAQ, per germline (reference sequence). V was pared by 1 base and J by 11 bases, with 17 bases between. This chain's CDR3 is CASSLELAEGGKLFF. For the CDR3, the DNA is TGTGCCAGCAGCTTAGAACTCGCGGAAGGAGGTAAACTGTTTTTT. The full variable domain, in which reference TRBV7-9 and TRBJ1-4 provide the parts outside the CDR3, is DTGVSQNPRHKITKRGQNVTFRCDPISEHNRLYWYRQTLGQGPEFLTYFQNEAQLEKSRLLSDRFSAERPKGSFSTLEIQRTEQGDSAMYLCASSLELAEGGKLFFGSGTQLSVL.

The chain couples TRBV3-1 (or the pseudogene TRBV3-2) to TRBJ2-2, with D possibly TRBD2 on 5 matching bases. The germline gives CDR1 LGHDT, CDR2 YNNKEL (reference sequence). The CDR3 is 13 amino acids. Trimming removed 4 bases at V and 5 bases at J, with 8 bases between. CDR3 nucleotides: TGTGCCAGCAGCCTTGAGCGGACCGGGGAGCTGTTTTTT. It translates to CASSLERTGELFF.

This chain uses TRBV4-1 with TRBJ2-3, with 7 bases matching TRBD2. Germline V lookup: CDR1 MGHRA, CDR2 YSYEKL. V dropped 0 bases and J dropped 5; count of bases not matched to a gene: 14. The CDR3 is 18 amino acids. This CDR3 is CASSQEPTSGLGQDTQYF. In DNA form, the CDR3 reads TGCGCCAGCAGCCAAGAGCCTACCTCTGGACTAGGCCAAGATACGCAGTATTTT.

The V call is TRBV11-1, the J call TRBJ2-5; 7 nucleotides align to TRBD1. Trimming removed 2 bases from V and 4 bases from J; junction bases left unmatched: 1. The CDR3 sequence is 13 residues long. The V gene's germline CDR1 is SGHAT and CDR2 FQDESV (reference sequence). The chain's CDR3 is CASSLTGAETQYF. DNA of the CDR3: TGTGCCAGCAGCTTAACAGGGGCAGAGACCCAGTACTTC.

This clone was picked up one time. This rearrangement joins TRBV30 to TRBJ2-7; D is possibly TRBD2 (5 bases). Germline CDR1 and CDR2: GTSNPN and SVGIG (reference sequence). V gave up 8 bases and J gave up 0 bases, with 14 bases separating them. CDR3 size: 13 residues. This chain's CDR3 is CAVRTGSSYEQYV. In DNA form, the CDR3 reads TGTGCCGTACGTACGGGGAGCTCCTACGAGCAGTACGTC.

The sample holds one count of this clone. The chain employs TRBV6-1 and TRBJ1-2; maybe TRBD1 (5 bases). The CDR3 loop spans 15 amino acids. The germline V gene encodes CDR1 MNHNS and CDR2 SASEGT. The V end was cut by 1 base, the J end by 7 bases, with 16 bases between. The CDR3 region has the DNA TGTGCCAGCAGTGAAGTCCGGCAGGGCGTGAGTGGCTACACCTTC. Amino acid sequence: CASSEVRQGVSGYTF.

This clone was seen a handful of times. The chain links TRBV5-1 to TRBJ1-5; D is possibly TRBD1 (6 bases). Per germline, CDR1 SGHRS and CDR2 YFSETQ. The CDR3 extends over 14 amino acids. Trimming pared 4 bases from V and 5 bases from J, leaving 13 bases between. The CDR3 nucleotides read TGCGCCAGCAGCGATGGGGGCACGGATCAGCCCCAGCATTTT. Its translation is CASSDGGTDQPQHF.

The chain has TRBV11-3 and TRBJ2-2; TRBD1 matches at 11 bases. Trimming removed 1 base from V and 6 bases from J; junction bases left unmatched: 1. In germline, CDR1 is SGHNT, CDR2 YENEEA. The CDR3 extends over 15 amino acids. CDR3 bases: TGTGCCAGCAGCTTAGGGGGACAGGGGGCCGGGGAGCTGTTTTTT. Translated, it gives CASSLGGQGAGELFF.

The chain joins TRBV28 to TRBJ1-4, with a tentative D call TRBD1 (6 bases). V was cut by 2 bases and J by 3 bases, with 16 bases left in between. From germline, CDR1 is MDHEN and CDR2 SYDVKM. The CDR3 contains 17 residues. DNA of the CDR3: TGTGCCAGCAGTTTACTCACCATACAGGGACCTAATGAAAAACTGTTTTTT. It codes for CASSLLTIQGPNEKLFF.

The chain employs TRBV3-1 (or the pseudogene TRBV3-2) and TRBJ2-1; 7 nucleotides line up with TRBD2. CDR1 is LGHDT and CDR2 is YNNKEL in the germline V gene (reference sequence). This CDR3 contains 16 residues. Trimming took 5 bases from V and 4 from J; bases not matched to a gene: 11. The DNA for the CDR3 is TGTGCCAGCAGCTTGGCGAGCGGGACGCTTTACAATGAGCAGTTCTTC. Protein product: CASSLASGTLYNEQFF.

This chain connects TRBV10-3 to TRBJ1-1, with 7 bases fitting TRBD1. CDR1 and CDR2 (germline): ENHRY, SYGVKD. This CDR3 contains 14 residues. Losses at the gene ends were 0 bases for V and 4 bases for J; bases not matched to a gene: 2. This chain's CDR3 is CAISESAGGTEAFF. The DNA of the CDR3 is TGTGCCATCAGTGAGTCGGCAGGGGGCACTGAAGCTTTCTTT.

The V gene is TRBV3-1 (or the pseudogene TRBV3-2), the J gene TRBJ2-2, with 9 bases matching TRBD1. This CDR3 has 15 amino acids. Losses at the gene ends were 4 bases for V and 7 bases for J; bases not matched to a gene: 7. The germline V gene encodes CDR1 LGHDT and CDR2 YNNKEL (reference sequence). In DNA, the CDR3 is TGTGCCAGCAGCCCCAGGACAGGGGTTGACGGGGAGCTGTTTTTT. Residues: CASSPRTGVDGELFF.

The rearrangement joins TRBV7-3 to TRBJ1-6, with a tentative D call TRBD1 (6 bases). Per germline, CDR1 SGHTA and CDR2 FQGTGA. V lost 5 bases, J lost 8 bases, and 16 bases lay in between. The CDR3 is 15 amino acids. The CDR3 DNA is TGTGCCAGCAGCCCCCTCGGGGGGCTAGATTCACCCCTCCACTTT. Its protein product is CASSPLGGLDSPLHF.

This rearrangement joins TRBV5-1 to TRBJ2-5, with 11 bases identical to TRBD2. The V segment lost 4 bases and the J segment 9 bases; nucleotides outside the gene matches: 20. CDR1 SGHRS and CDR2 YFSETQ come from the germline V gene. The CDR3 covers 18 residues. The CDR3 loop reads CASSPTTTSGGAPGAQYF. DNA for the CDR3: TGCGCCAGCAGCCCCACGACTACTAGCGGGGGCGCTCCAGGGGCCCAGTACTTC.

V gene TRBV5-6 combines with J gene TRBJ2-1, with D uncertain. The CDR3 consists of 16 residues. Trimming stripped 3 bases from V and 5 bases from J, with 18 bases between. Germline lookup yields CDR1 SGHDT and CDR2 YYEEEE. CDR3 nucleotides: TGTGCCAGCAGCTCAGAGGCAGAGTACCTTGACAATGAGCAGTTCTTC. It specifies CASSSEAEYLDNEQFF.

The chain uses TRBV5-1 and TRBJ2-6; the D gene is possibly TRBD2 (5 bases). Germline CDR1 reads SGHRS; CDR2 reads YFSETQ. V shed 2 bases and J shed 4 bases, with 10 bases lying between them. There are 15 residues in the CDR3. CDR3 in DNA: TGCGCCAGCAGCTTCTCGGGGTCCGGGGCCAACGTCCTGACTTTC. Translation gives CASSFSGSGANVLTF. The whole variable domain, filled in from reference TRBV5-1 and TRBJ2-6, reads KAGVTQTPRYLIKTRGQQVTLSCSPISGHRSVSWYQQTPGQGLQFLFEYFSETQRNKGNFPGRFSGRQFSNSRSEMNVSTLELGDSALYLCASSFSGSGANVLTFGAGSRLTVL.

The chain employs TRBV5-8 and TRBJ1-5; perhaps TRBD1 as D (6 bases). V lost 2 bases to trimming and J lost 7 bases, with 10 bases between them. This CDR3 comprises 13 residues. Germline V gene sequence: CDR1 SGHTS, CDR2 YDEGEE. CDR3 region: CASSLSQGQPQHF. CDR3 in DNA: TGTGCCAGCAGCTTATCACAGGGCCAGCCCCAGCATTTT.

The chain joins TRBV5-1 to TRBJ2-1; 8 bases are shared with TRBD2. Looked up from germline, CDR1 is SGHRS and CDR2 is YFSETQ. The CDR3 sequence is 15 residues long. J was trimmed by 2 bases and V by 2 bases; bases with no gene match: 3. The CDR3, as DNA: TGCGCCAGCAGCTTAACGGGAGGGACCTACAATGAGCAGTTCTTC. This translates into CASSLTGGTYNEQFF.